This T cell receptor (beta chain) was captured by sequencing in a study of blood T cell repertoires in COVID-19. Methods used by the authors: How many nucleated cells were present was estimated from reference gene primer amplification. Libraries were prepared by immunoSEQ multiplex PCR; TCRdb keeps only in-frame clonotypes and omits some of them. V and J calls plus clone size are reproduced from that table; the DNA served to infer D and trimming. The data contain approximately 230,000 clones, about 88% of them singletons. This sequence was found in a middle-aged woman who had recovered from COVID-19. Input material: peripheral blood.

The CDR3 here is CASSVGPRGQLSTGELFF. The CDR3 nucleotides read TGCGCCAGCAGCGTGGGCCCTAGGGGACAGCTTTCCACCGGGGAGCTGTTTTTT. The chain has TRBV5-1 and TRBJ2-2; 7 bases are shared with TRBD1. This CDR3 has 18 residues. V dropped 4 bases and J dropped 4; count of bases not matched to a gene: 16. Germline lookup yields CDR1 SGHRS and CDR2 YFSETQ.